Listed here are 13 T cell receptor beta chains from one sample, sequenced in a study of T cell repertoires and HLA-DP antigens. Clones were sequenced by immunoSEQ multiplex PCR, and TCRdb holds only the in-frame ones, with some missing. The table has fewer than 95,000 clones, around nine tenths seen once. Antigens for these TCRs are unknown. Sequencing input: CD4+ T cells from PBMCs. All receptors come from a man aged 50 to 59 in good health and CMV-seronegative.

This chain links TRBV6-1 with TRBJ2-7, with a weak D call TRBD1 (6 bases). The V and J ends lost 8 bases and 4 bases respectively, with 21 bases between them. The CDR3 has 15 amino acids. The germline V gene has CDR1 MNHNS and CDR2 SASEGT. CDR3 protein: CASSTPGDSPYEQYF. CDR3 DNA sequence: TGTGCCAGCTCAACACCAGGGGATTCCCCTTACGAGCAGTACTTC.

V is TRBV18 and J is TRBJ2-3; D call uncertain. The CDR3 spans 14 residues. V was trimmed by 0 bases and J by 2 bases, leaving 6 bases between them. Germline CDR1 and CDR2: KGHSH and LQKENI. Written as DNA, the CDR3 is TGTGCCAGCTCACCACCCTCAAACACAGATACGCAGTATTTT. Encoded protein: CASSPPSNTDTQYF.

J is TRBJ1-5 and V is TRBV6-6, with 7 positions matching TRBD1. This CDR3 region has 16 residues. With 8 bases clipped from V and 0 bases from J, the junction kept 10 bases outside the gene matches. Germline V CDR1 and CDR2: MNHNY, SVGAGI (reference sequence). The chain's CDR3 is CASGGGRVGSNQPQHF. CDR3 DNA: TGTGCCAGCGGAGGGGGCAGGGTGGGTAGCAATCAGCCCCAGCATTTT.

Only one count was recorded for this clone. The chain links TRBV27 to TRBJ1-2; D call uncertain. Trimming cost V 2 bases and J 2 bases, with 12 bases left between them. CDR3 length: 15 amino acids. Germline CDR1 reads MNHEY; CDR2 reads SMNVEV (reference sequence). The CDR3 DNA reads TGTGCCAGCAGTTTAAGTCGAGGAGAGAACTATGGCTACACCTTC. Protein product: CASSLSRGENYGYTF.

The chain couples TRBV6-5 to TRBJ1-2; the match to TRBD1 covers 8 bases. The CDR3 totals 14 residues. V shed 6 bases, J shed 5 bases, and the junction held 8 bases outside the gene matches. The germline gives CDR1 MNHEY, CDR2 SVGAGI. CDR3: CASRRTGFGYGYTF. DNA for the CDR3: TGTGCCAGCAGGCGGACAGGGTTTGGGTATGGCTACACCTTC.

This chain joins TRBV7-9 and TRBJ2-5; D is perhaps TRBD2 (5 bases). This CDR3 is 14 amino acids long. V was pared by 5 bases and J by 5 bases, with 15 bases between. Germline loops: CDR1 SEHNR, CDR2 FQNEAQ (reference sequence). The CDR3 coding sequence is TGTGCCAGCAGCAAAGACTACTACCGGGAGACCCAGTACTTC. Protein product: CASSKDYYRETQYF.

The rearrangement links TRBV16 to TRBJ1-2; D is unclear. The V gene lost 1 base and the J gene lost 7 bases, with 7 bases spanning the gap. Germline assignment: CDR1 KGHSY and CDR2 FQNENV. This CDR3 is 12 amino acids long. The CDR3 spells CASSQYGFGYTF. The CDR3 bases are TGTGCCAGCAGCCAATACGGTTTTGGCTACACCTTC.

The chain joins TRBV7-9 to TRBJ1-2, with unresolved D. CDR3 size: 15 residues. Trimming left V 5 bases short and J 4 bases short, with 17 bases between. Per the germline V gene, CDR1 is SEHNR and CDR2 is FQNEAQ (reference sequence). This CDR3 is CASSPLTSAVYGYTF. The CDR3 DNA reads TGTGCCAGCAGCCCCCTCACATCCGCGGTCTATGGCTACACCTTC.

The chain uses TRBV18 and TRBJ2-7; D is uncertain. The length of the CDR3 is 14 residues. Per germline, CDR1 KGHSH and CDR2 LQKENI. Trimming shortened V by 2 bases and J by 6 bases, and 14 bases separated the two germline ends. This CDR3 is CASSPLVANPEQYF. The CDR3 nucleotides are TGTGCCAGCTCACCATTGGTCGCAAACCCCGAGCAGTACTTC.

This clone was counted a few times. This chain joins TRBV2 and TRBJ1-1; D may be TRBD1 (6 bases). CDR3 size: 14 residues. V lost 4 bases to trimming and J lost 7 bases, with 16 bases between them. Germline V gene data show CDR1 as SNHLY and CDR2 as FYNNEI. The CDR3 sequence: CASSGSVGAGEAFF. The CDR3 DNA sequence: TGTGCCAGCAGTGGATCGGTGGGGGCTGGTGAAGCTTTCTTT.

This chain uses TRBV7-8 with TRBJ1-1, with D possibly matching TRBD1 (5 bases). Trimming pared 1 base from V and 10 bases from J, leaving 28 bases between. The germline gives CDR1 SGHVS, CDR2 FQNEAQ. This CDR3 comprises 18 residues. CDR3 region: CASSLGGGRVQTQRGAFF. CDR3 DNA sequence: TGTGCCAGCAGCTTAGGCGGGGGAAGGGTACAGACCCAACGAGGAGCTTTCTTT.

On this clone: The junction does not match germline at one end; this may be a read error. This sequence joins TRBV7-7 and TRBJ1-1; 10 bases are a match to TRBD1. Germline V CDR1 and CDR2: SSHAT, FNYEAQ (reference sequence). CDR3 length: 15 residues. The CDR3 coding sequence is TGTGCTAGCAGCCCCGTGACAGGGGGCGCGTCTGAAGCTTTCTTT. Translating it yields CASSPVTGGASEAFF.

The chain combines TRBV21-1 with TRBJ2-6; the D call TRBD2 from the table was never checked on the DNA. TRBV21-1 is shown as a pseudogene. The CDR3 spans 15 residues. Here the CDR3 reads CASSKLRSGANVLTF. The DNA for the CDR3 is TGTGCCAGCAGCAAGCTGAGGTCTGGGGCCAACGTCCTGACTTTC.